These T cell receptor beta chains were read from a single sample in a study of siplizumab effects on memory and regulatory T cells. The protocol was immunoSEQ multiplex PCR, while the TCRdb copy is restricted to in-frame clones and leaves out a portion. The sample shows about 100,000 clones, 92% of them seen only once. The specimen sequenced was CD4+ T cells sorted from blood. These receptors all stem from a human donor in good health. The CDR3 runs from the conserved cysteine through the conserved F or W. D genes are given only for firm matches. Size is omitted from some rows. Given values are once, few, many or a class for expanded clones.

D gene	clone size	V gene	J gene	CDR3 protein	CDR3 DNA
TRBD1	NA	TRBV30	TRBJ2-7	CAWLGQGAREQYF	TGTGCCTGGTTGGGACAGGGGGCGCGCGAGCAGTACTTC
TRBD2	once	TRBV6-1	TRBJ2-1	CASSGTSGSSYNEQFF	TGTGCCAGCAGTGGGACTAGCGGATCCTCCTACAATGAGCAGTTCTTC
TRBD2	NA	TRBV7-8	TRBJ2-7	CASSLEFGTKGEQYF	TGTGCCAGCAGCTTAGAGTTTGGGACTAAGGGGGAGCAGTACTTC
NA	NA	TRBV15	TRBJ2-5	CATSKGQLGETQYF	TGTGCCACCAGCAAAGGACAGCTCGGGGAGACCCAGTACTTC
TRBD2	NA	TRBV5-4	TRBJ2-5	CASSTDAGVWETQYF	TGTGCCAGCAGCACCGACGCGGGAGTCTGGGAGACCCAGTACTTC
TRBD2	NA	TRBV6-1	TRBJ2-1	CASSGTSGRSSYNEQFF	TGTGCCAGCAGTGGGACTAGCGGGAGGAGCTCCTACAATGAGCAGTTCTTC
TRBD2	NA	TRBV28	TRBJ2-3	CASSSIAGGRDTQYF	TGTGCCAGCAGTTCCATAGCGGGAGGGAGAGATACGCAGTATTTT
NA	NA	TRBV7-3	TRBJ2-1	CASSPGAGLNNEQFF	TGTGCCAGCAGCCCGGGCGCGGGACTTAACAATGAGCAGTTCTTC
TRBD2	NA	TRBV6-5	TRBJ2-7	CASTGLAGAYEQYF	TGTGCCAGCACGGGACTAGCGGGGGCCTACGAGCAGTACTTC
NA	few	TRBV30	TRBJ1-1	CAWSLPGTRNTEAFF	TGTGCCTGGAGTCTCCCGGGAACCAGGAACACTGAAGCTTTCTTT
TRBD2	NA	TRBV7-9	TRBJ2-3	CASSYTSGITDTQYF	TGTGCCAGCAGCTATACTAGCGGGATCACAGATACGCAGTATTTT
NA	NA	TRBV5-1	TRBJ2-7	CASSLGQPSYEQYF	TGCGCCAGCAGCTTGGGGCAGCCCTCCTACGAGCAGTACTTC
TRBD1	NA	TRBV2	TRBJ1-5	CASNLQGSQPQHF	TGTGCCAGCAACCTACAGGGGAGTCAGCCCCAGCATTTT
TRBD2	NA	TRBV5-1	TRBJ2-1	CASSRPRDYYNEQFF	TGCGCCAGCAGCAGACCCCGGGACTACTACAATGAGCAGTTCTTC
NA	NA	TRBV4-1	TRBJ2-5	CASSLRGLVRGNQETQYF	TGCGCCAGCAGCCTAAGAGGACTAGTCAGGGGAAACCAAGAGACCCAGTACTTC
TRBD2	once	TRBV6-4	TRBJ2-1	CASSAEVAGVSYNEQFF	TGTGCCAGCAGCGCAGAGGTAGCGGGAGTCTCCTACAATGAGCAGTTCTTC
NA	NA	TRBV23-1	TRBJ2-3	CASSHQPAATTDTQYF	TGCGCCAGCAGTCATCAGCCAGCGGCCACCACAGATACGCAGTATTTT
NA	NA	TRBV28	TRBJ2-2	CASIRDPGELFF	TGTGCCAGCATCAGGGACCCCGGGGAGCTGTTTTTT
NA	NA	TRBV5-1	TRBJ1-1	CASSLDSWNTEAFF	TGCGCCAGCAGCCTAGACAGTTGGAACACTGAAGCTTTCTTT
TRBD1	NA	TRBV18	TRBJ1-6	CASSSLPRSGQGMDSPLHF	TGTGCCAGCTCATCCCTACCTCGTTCGGGACAGGGGATGGATTCACCCCTCCACTTT
NA	NA	TRBV27	TRBJ2-6	CASSFAGAGVLTF	TGTGCCAGCAGTTTTGCAGGGGCGGGCGTCCTGACTTTC
NA	NA	TRBV10-1	TRBJ2-2	CASSESAGGVYTGELFF	TGCGCCAGCAGTGAATCGGCCGGGGGCGTTTACACCGGGGAGCTGTTTTTT
NA	NA	TRBV5-1	TRBJ1-1	CASRPTENTEAFF	TGCGCCAGCAGGCCGACCGAGAACACTGAAGCTTTCTTT
NA	NA	TRBV7-9	TRBJ1-4	CASSHTGLDEKLFF	TGTGCCAGCAGCCATACAGGTCTAGATGAAAAACTGTTTTTT
NA	NA	TRBV27	TRBJ2-7	CASSSGPLVPYEQYF	TGTGCCAGCAGTTCGGGACCACTAGTTCCCTACGAGCAGTACTTC
TRBD2	NA	TRBV19	TRBJ2-3	CASSPPPRLAAGYGDTQYF	TGTGCCAGTAGCCCTCCCCCACGACTAGCAGCGGGGTATGGGGATACGCAGTATTTT
NA	once	TRBV30	TRBJ2-3	CAWSATRVTDTQYF	TGTGCCTGGAGTGCGACTAGGGTCACAGATACGCAGTATTTT
NA	NA	TRBV6-6	TRBJ2-6	CASRESPGANVLTF	TGTGCCAGCAGGGAGAGTCCTGGGGCCAACGTCCTGACTTTC
NA	once	TRBV19	TRBJ1-2	CASSMMGTRPYGYTF	TGTGCCAGTAGTATGATGGGGACCCGTCCCTATGGCTACACCTTC
TRBD2	NA	TRBV28	TRBJ2-5	CASRAGGGYQETQYF	TGTGCCAGCAGAGCGGGCGGGGGGTATCAAGAGACCCAGTACTTC
NA	NA	TRBV5-6	TRBJ1-1	CASSSGRNTEAFF	TGTGCCAGCAGCTCAGGAAGGAACACTGAAGCTTTCTTT
NA	NA	TRBV27	TRBJ1-2	CASSSQRTDGNYGYTF	TGTGCCAGCAGTTCCCAACGGACGGATGGCAACTATGGCTACACCTTC
TRBD2	NA	TRBV5-1	TRBJ2-1	CATQTSAVANEQFF	TGCGCCACCCAGACTAGCGCGGTGGCCAATGAGCAGTTCTTC
NA	NA	TRBV27	TRBJ1-6	CASGLGRDNSPLHF	TGTGCCAGCGGACTCGGCAGGGATAATTCACCCCTCCACTTT
NA	NA	TRBV19	TRBJ1-1	CASSALRGKNTEAFF	TGTGCCAGTAGTGCACTCAGGGGAAAGAACACTGAAGCTTTCTTT
NA	once	TRBV14	TRBJ2-7	CASSQDRGAGRHEQYF	TGTGCCAGCAGCCAAGATCGGGGCGCGGGACGCCACGAGCAGTACTTC
NA	NA	TRBV7-3	TRBJ1-1	CASSLTGGWLPTEAFF	TGTGCCAGCAGCTTAACGGGTGGCTGGCTACCCACTGAAGCTTTCTTT
NA	NA	TRBV21-1	TRBJ2-4	CASRRGVAKNIQYF	TGTGCCAGCAGAAGAGGGGTTGCCAAAAACATTCAGTACTTC
NA	NA	TRBV6-4	TRBJ1-2	CASSEGRTYGYTF	TGTGCCAGCAGCGAGGGACGTACCTATGGCTACACCTTC
TRBD1	once	TRBV15	TRBJ1-3	CATSREAGRLGQGIGNTIYF	TGTGCCACCAGCAGAGAAGCCGGACGTTTAGGACAGGGTATTGGAAACACCATATATTTT
TRBD1	NA	TRBV29-1	TRBJ1-1	CSVADRAFEAFF	TGCAGCGTAGCGGACAGGGCCTTTGAAGCTTTCTTT
TRBD1	NA	TRBV11-2	TRBJ2-6	CASSLAPGQGWAGANVLTF	TGTGCCAGCAGCTTAGCCCCGGGACAGGGCTGGGCTGGGGCCAACGTCCTGACTTTC
NA	NA	TRBV2	TRBJ2-4	CASTQQRENIQYF	TGTGCCAGCACCCAACAGCGTGAAAACATTCAGTACTTC
NA	NA	TRBV6-5	TRBJ2-7	CASKDSSYEQYF	TGTGCCAGTAAGGACAGCTCCTACGAGCAGTACTTC
TRBD2	NA	TRBV18	TRBJ2-3	CASSTSGRAPDTQYF	TGTGCCAGCTCGACTAGCGGGAGGGCCCCGGATACGCAGTATTTT
NA	NA	TRBV6-5	TRBJ2-3	CASSYDNTDTQYF	TGTGCCAGCAGTTACGACAACACAGATACGCAGTATTTT
NA	NA	TRBV5-6	TRBJ2-1	CASSLISSYNEQFF	TGTGCCAGCAGCTTGATCAGTTCCTACAATGAGCAGTTCTTC
NA	NA	TRBV19	TRBJ2-5	CASSIRGVGKTQYF	TGTGCCAGTAGTATTCGTGGGGTGGGAAAGACCCAGTACTTC
NA	NA	TRBV6-5	TRBJ2-3	CASSYSPQNRADTQYF	TGTGCCAGCAGTTACAGCCCCCAGAATAGGGCTGATACGCAGTATTTT
NA	once	TRBV9	TRBJ2-7	CANETRVYEQYF	TGTGCCAACGAGACTCGGGTCTACGAGCAGTACTTC
NA	NA	TRBV5-1	TRBJ2-7	CASSSRSSYEQYF	TGCGCCAGCAGCTCGAGGAGCTCCTACGAGCAGTACTTC
TRBD2	NA	TRBV4-1	TRBJ2-3	CASSQELASGRTDTQYF	TGCGCCAGCAGCCAAGAATTGGCTAGCGGGAGAACAGATACGCAGTATTTT
NA	NA	TRBV7-3	TRBJ2-3	CASSLTSHGDTQYF	TGTGCCAGCAGCTTAACCTCCCACGGAGATACGCAGTATTTT
NA	few	TRBV7-9	TRBJ2-4	CASRGEDLAKNIQYF	TGTGCCAGCAGGGGGGAGGACCTAGCCAAAAACATTCAGTACTTC